These 27 T cell receptor beta chains were all obtained from the same sample, sequenced in a study of a mutant IDH1 vaccine in newly diagnosed glioma. Using immunoSEQ multiplex PCR, the repertoire was profiled, and TCRdb retains in-frame clones only, with some absent. This sample has over 30,000 clones; around 90% occur once, and the top ten carry roughly 5%. These receptors have no known antigen. Time point of the sample: week 47, end of study. Doses consisted of 300 ug of mutant IDH1 20-mer peptide each, paired with topical imiquimod. Source: PBMCs, taken from a glioma patient whose treatment included an IDH1 peptide vaccine. These TCRs come from a woman between 35 and 50 years old with glioma.

V gene TRBV5-1 combines with J gene TRBJ1-1; the D gene is possibly TRBD1 (6 bases). The length of the CDR3 is 13 residues. V shed 4 bases and J shed 7 bases, with 14 bases lying between them. The germline CDR1 and CDR2 sequences are SGHRS and YFSETQ. The CDR3 protein is CASSAAGAGEAFF. Written as DNA, the CDR3 is TGCGCCAGCAGCGCGGCAGGGGCCGGTGAAGCTTTCTTT. The whole variable domain, remainder taken from reference TRBV5-1 and TRBJ1-1, is KAGVTQTPRYLIKTRGQQVTLSCSPISGHRSVSWYQQTPGQGLQFLFEYFSETQRNKGNFPGRFSGRQFSNSRSEMNVSTLELGDSALYLCASSAAGAGEAFFGQGTRLTVV.

This CDR3 reads CASSPTGGRVYEQYF. The CDR3 region has the DNA TGCGCCAGCAGCCCGACAGGGGGGAGGGTCTACGAGCAGTACTTC. This rearrangement joins TRBV4-1 to TRBJ2-7; 9 bases line up with TRBD1. The V gene's germline CDR1 is MGHRA and CDR2 YSYEKL. The CDR3 runs to 15 residues. V was clipped by 4 bases and J by 3 bases; unmatched bases: 7.

V and J are TRBV12-5 and TRBJ2-1, with 9 bases fitting TRBD2. Germline values: CDR1 LGHNT, CDR2 FRNRAP. The CDR3 is made up of 15 amino acids. V lost 0 bases and J lost 10; bases outside the gene matches: 7. CDR3 protein: CASGLVLAGIREQFF. The CDR3 bases are TGTGCTAGTGGTTTGGTCCTAGCGGGAATTAGAGAGCAGTTCTTC.

This clone was recorded once. This chain connects TRBV30 to TRBJ2-3, with 8 nucleotides matching TRBD2. This CDR3 is 14 amino acids long. J gave up 6 bases and V 4 bases, and 9 bases lay outside the gene matches. CDR1 is GTSNPN and CDR2 is SVGIG in the germline V gene (reference sequence). CDR3 sequence (DNA): TGTGCCTGGACGTATCGGGAGGGCCTGGATACGCAGTATTTT. Protein product: CAWTYREGLDTQYF.

This chain links TRBV7-2 with TRBJ1-6; no clear D gene. The CDR3 sequence is 15 residues long. V shed 1 base and J shed 5 bases, with 9 bases lying between them. Germline V lookup: CDR1 SGHTA, CDR2 FQGNSA. The CDR3 is CASSLEIKNNSPLHF. The CDR3, as DNA: TGTGCCAGCAGCTTAGAAATTAAGAATAATTCACCCCTCCACTTT.

This chain uses TRBV6-6 with TRBJ2-3, with 7 bases matching TRBD1. Germline V gene lookup returns CDR1 MNHNY and CDR2 SVGAGI (reference sequence). The V segment lost 0 bases and the J segment 3 bases; nucleotides outside the gene matches: 6. The CDR3 runs to 16 residues. The CDR3 loop reads CASSYSTGLVTDTQYF. CDR3 coding DNA: TGTGCCAGCAGTTACTCGACAGGGTTAGTAACAGATACGCAGTATTTT.

This clone was recorded a few times. The CDR3 spells CASSTEQGRTEAFF. The CDR3 coding sequence is TGCGCCAGCAGCACTGAACAGGGAAGGACTGAAGCTTTCTTT. The rearrangement links TRBV5-1 to TRBJ1-1; weak D call: TRBD1 (6 bases). V lost 4 bases, J lost 5 bases, and 15 bases lay in between. The CDR3 has 14 amino acids. Germline V CDR1 and CDR2: SGHRS, YFSETQ.

The chain employs TRBV10-3 and TRBJ1-3, with D possibly matching TRBD1 (6 bases). Germline V gene data show CDR1 as ENHRY and CDR2 as SYGVKD. The CDR3 extends over 16 amino acids. The V end was cut by 2 bases, the J end by 9 bases, with 20 bases between. In DNA, the CDR3 is TGTGCCATCAGTGAGCAACTGTTGACAGGCGGGGGCACCATATATTTT. This gives the protein CAISEQLLTGGGTIYF.

The chain joins TRBV5-1 to TRBJ1-2; D is possibly TRBD1 (5 bases). The germline V gene encodes CDR1 SGHRS and CDR2 YFSETQ. Trimming left V 2 bases short and J 3 bases short, with 8 bases between. This CDR3 is 13 amino acids long. DNA for the CDR3: TGCGCCAGCAGCTTAACAGGTGACTATGGCTACACCTTC. Protein: CASSLTGDYGYTF.

This chain joins TRBV5-1 and TRBJ1-1; D is ambiguous. Germline V gene lookup returns CDR1 SGHRS and CDR2 YFSETQ. V was pared by 0 bases and J by 1 base, with 4 bases between. This CDR3 region has 13 residues. The CDR3 sequence: CASSLDPNTEAFF. Written as DNA, the CDR3 is TGCGCCAGCAGCTTGGATCCGAACACTGAAGCTTTCTTT.

The V gene is TRBV5-1, the J gene TRBJ1-4; 10 bases are a match to TRBD1. With V trimmed by 3 bases and J by 6 bases, 5 bases remained unmatched. Germline V gives CDR1 SGHRS, CDR2 YFSETQ. The CDR3 length is 15 residues. CDR3 sequence reads: CASSWGDRGHEKLFF. Written as DNA, the CDR3 is TGCGCCAGCAGCTGGGGGGACAGGGGTCATGAAAAACTGTTTTTT.

V and J are TRBV15 and TRBJ1-2; D not certain. Germline V lookup: CDR1 LNHNV, CDR2 YYDKDF (reference sequence). CDR3 size: 13 residues. Trimming stripped 4 bases from V and 7 bases from J, with 13 bases between. As DNA, the CDR3 is TGTGCCACCAGCAATACGGAATCGGGTGGCTACACCTTC. Translation gives CATSNTESGGYTF.

CDR3 amino acids: CASSLTGGADTQYF. CDR3 in DNA: TGCGCCAGCAGCTTGACAGGGGGCGCAGATACGCAGTATTTT. This rearrangement joins TRBV5-1 to TRBJ2-3, with TRBD1 matching over 9 bases. The CDR3 is 14 residues long. CDR1 is SGHRS and CDR2 is YFSETQ in the germline V gene. The junction had 1 base not matched to a gene; V was cut back by 1 base and J by 4 bases. The full variable domain, completed using reference TRBV5-1 and TRBJ2-3, is KAGVTQTPRYLIKTRGQQVTLSCSPISGHRSVSWYQQTPGQGLQFLFEYFSETQRNKGNFPGRFSGRQFSNSRSEMNVSTLELGDSALYLCASSLTGGADTQYFGPGTRLTVL.

V is TRBV5-8 and J is TRBJ2-1; TRBD1 matches at 9 bases. V shed 4 bases and J 4 bases; nucleotides not matched to a gene: 6. CDR3 length: 15 residues. Germline V lookup: CDR1 SGHTS, CDR2 YDEGEE. CDR3 in DNA: TGTGCCAGCAGCAAGACAGGGGGATCGTACAATGAGCAGTTCTTC. This encodes CASSKTGGSYNEQFF.

The V and J genes are TRBV5-6 and TRBJ1-1; no firm D call. CDR1 is SGHDT, CDR2 YYEEEE, per germline. V lost 1 base and J 4 bases, leaving 14 bases between the germline ends. The CDR3 contains 15 residues. CDR3 amino acids: CASSLRQRSTTEAFF. The CDR3 DNA reads as TGTGCCAGCAGCTTGCGGCAGCGGTCGACCACTGAAGCTTTCTTT.

The chain employs TRBV5-5 and TRBJ2-5; 10 nucleotides line up with TRBD2. The germline V gene has CDR1 SGHKS and CDR2 YYEKEE (reference sequence). CDR3 size: 16 residues. The V gene end was trimmed by 4 bases and the J gene end by 2 bases; junction bases not matched to a gene: 8. Written as DNA, the CDR3 is TGTGCCAGCAGCCCAGGACTAGCGGAGGGACAAGAGACCCAGTACTTC. Encoded protein: CASSPGLAEGQETQYF.

The rearrangement uses TRBV4-1 and TRBJ1-3; D not certain. This CDR3 region has 15 residues. The V and J ends lost 1 base and 2 bases respectively, with 9 bases between them. Germline lookup yields CDR1 MGHRA and CDR2 YSYEKL. The CDR3: CASSQGVRAGNTIYF. CDR3 coding DNA: TGCGCCAGCAGCCAAGGGGTAAGGGCTGGAAACACCATATATTTT.

This rearrangement joins TRBV10-3 to TRBJ1-2, with 10 bases fitting TRBD1. In germline, CDR1 is ENHRY, CDR2 SYGVKD. The V gene end was trimmed by 6 bases and the J gene end by 6 bases; junction bases not matched to a gene: 4. This CDR3 comprises 13 residues. The chain's CDR3 is CAIRRQGADGYTF. The DNA for the CDR3 is TGTGCCATCAGGAGACAGGGGGCCGATGGCTACACCTTC.

V and J are TRBV6-1 and TRBJ1-3; no clear D. The CDR3 extends over 14 amino acids. Deletions cut 3 bases from V and 0 bases from J, with 6 bases between. Germline CDR1 and CDR2: MNHNS and SASEGT. CDR3 in DNA: TGTGCCAGCAGTGAGATGGGCTCTGGAAACACCATATATTTT. It specifies CASSEMGSGNTIYF.

The chain is built from TRBV9 and TRBJ1-1; D gene ambiguous. V lost 0 bases and J 0 bases, leaving 9 bases between the germline ends. This CDR3 is built from 15 residues. The germline CDR1 and CDR2 sequences are SGDLS and YYNGEE. DNA for the CDR3: TGTGCCAGCAGCGTAGACGCCAGTTTGAACACTGAAGCTTTCTTT. This translates into CASSVDASLNTEAFF.

CDR3 amino acids: CASSVSVPNYGYTF. The CDR3 region has the DNA TGCGCCAGCAGCGTCTCGGTTCCTAACTATGGCTACACCTTC. V gene TRBV5-1 combines with J gene TRBJ1-2, with D uncertain. The ends were cut back, 4 bases at V and 0 bases at J, with 10 bases in the middle. Germline assignment: CDR1 SGHRS and CDR2 YFSETQ. CDR3 length: 14 residues.

The chain carries TRBV7-8 and TRBJ2-7; TRBD2 aligns across 9 bases. The CDR3 has 17 residues. CDR1 and CDR2 (germline): SGHVS, FQNEAQ. The V and J ends lost 0 bases and 7 bases, in that order; junction bases with no gene match: 13. CDR3 loop: CASSLAFSGGRAGEQYF. As DNA, the CDR3 is TGTGCCAGCAGCTTAGCGTTTTCTGGCGGGAGGGCCGGGGAGCAGTACTTC.

This clone has only one observation. The rearrangement joins TRBV18 to TRBJ1-5; D remains ambiguous. This CDR3 region has 15 residues. V dropped 4 bases and J dropped 2 bases, with 12 bases sitting between them. Looked up from germline, CDR1 is KGHSH and CDR2 is LQKENI. The CDR3 sequence is CASSQAAGGNQPQHF. In DNA, the CDR3 is TGTGCCAGCTCACAGGCAGCGGGAGGCAATCAGCCCCAGCATTTT.

The chain combines TRBV7-2 with TRBJ2-7; a possible D gene is TRBD1 (7 bases). Germline V CDR1 and CDR2: SGHTA, FQGNSA. Deletions cut 5 bases from V and 1 base from J, with 21 bases between. The CDR3 spans 17 residues. The CDR3 region has the DNA TGTGCCAGCAGCCTCCGGCCTGGGGGGACAGCATCCTACGAGCAGTACTTC. It is translated as CASSLRPGGTASYEQYF.

This chain connects TRBV2 to TRBJ1-5; 10 bases line up with TRBD1. The CDR3 consists of 15 residues. The J segment lost 5 bases and the V segment lost 5 bases, leaving 6 bases of the junction unmatched. Germline CDR1 is SNHLY and CDR2 is FYNNEI. This CDR3 is CASSTGQGRYQPQHF. CDR3 DNA sequence: TGTGCCAGCAGTACGGGACAGGGGAGGTATCAGCCCCAGCATTTT. Variable domain in full (rest from reference TRBV2 and TRBJ1-5): EPEVTQTPSHQVTQMGQEVILRCVPISNHLYFYWYRQILGQKVEFLVSFYNNEISEKSEIFDDQFSVERPDGSNFTLKIRSTKLEDSAMYFCASSTGQGRYQPQHFGDGTRLSIL.

This clone was seen once. The chain employs TRBV4-3 and TRBJ1-1, with a weak D call TRBD1 (6 bases). CDR3 length equals 14 residues. V was pared by 6 bases and J by 1 base, with 12 bases between. Looked up from germline, CDR1 is LGHNA and CDR2 is YSLEER. CDR3: CASSWDTGNTEAFF. Here the CDR3 DNA reads TGCGCCAGCAGTTGGGACACGGGGAACACTGAAGCTTTCTTT.

This clone was counted a single time. The genes are TRBV29-1 and TRBJ2-5; D is possibly TRBD1 (6 bases). The length of the CDR3 is 14 residues. Looked up from germline, CDR1 is SQVTM and CDR2 is ANQGSEA. Trimming shortened V by 3 bases and J by 0 bases, and 11 bases separated the two germline ends. CDR3 residues: CSVDKDSDQETQYF. The CDR3 DNA is TGCAGCGTTGATAAGGACAGCGACCAAGAGACCCAGTACTTC.